What follows is one T cell receptor (beta chain) and its context. Its antigen is undetermined. These data are taken from a study of blood T cells in healthy people across ages. CDR1 and CDR2 (germline): MRHNA, SNTAGT. The CDR3 loop spans 13 amino acids. V shed 2 bases and J shed 3 bases, with 6 bases lying between them. For the second PCR, which ran for roughly 6 to 12 cycles, a sample-barcoded 5' primer and a J-beta primer mix were used. One entry per CDR3 protein results from TCRdb running MiXCR on the 5' RACE reads. The repertoire includes about 1,400,000 distinct CDR3 sequences, 55% to 75% of them detected once, and over 5% sits in the top ten. Study-wide findings and caveats: Per million T cells, TCR beta diversity dropped roughly linearly as age increased. Both naive CD4+ cell counts and diversity were greater in long-lived donors than in aged donors. The CMV status of each donor remained undetermined, and this could have confounded shifts in expanded clonotypes.

Sequenced material: blood. The gene calls are TRBV6-4 and TRBJ2-3; D not certain. The TCR was taken from a man younger than 30 in good health. The CDR3: CASSDSETDTQYF. The CDR3 nucleotides are TGTGCCAGCAGTGACAGCGAAACAGATACGCAGTATTTT.